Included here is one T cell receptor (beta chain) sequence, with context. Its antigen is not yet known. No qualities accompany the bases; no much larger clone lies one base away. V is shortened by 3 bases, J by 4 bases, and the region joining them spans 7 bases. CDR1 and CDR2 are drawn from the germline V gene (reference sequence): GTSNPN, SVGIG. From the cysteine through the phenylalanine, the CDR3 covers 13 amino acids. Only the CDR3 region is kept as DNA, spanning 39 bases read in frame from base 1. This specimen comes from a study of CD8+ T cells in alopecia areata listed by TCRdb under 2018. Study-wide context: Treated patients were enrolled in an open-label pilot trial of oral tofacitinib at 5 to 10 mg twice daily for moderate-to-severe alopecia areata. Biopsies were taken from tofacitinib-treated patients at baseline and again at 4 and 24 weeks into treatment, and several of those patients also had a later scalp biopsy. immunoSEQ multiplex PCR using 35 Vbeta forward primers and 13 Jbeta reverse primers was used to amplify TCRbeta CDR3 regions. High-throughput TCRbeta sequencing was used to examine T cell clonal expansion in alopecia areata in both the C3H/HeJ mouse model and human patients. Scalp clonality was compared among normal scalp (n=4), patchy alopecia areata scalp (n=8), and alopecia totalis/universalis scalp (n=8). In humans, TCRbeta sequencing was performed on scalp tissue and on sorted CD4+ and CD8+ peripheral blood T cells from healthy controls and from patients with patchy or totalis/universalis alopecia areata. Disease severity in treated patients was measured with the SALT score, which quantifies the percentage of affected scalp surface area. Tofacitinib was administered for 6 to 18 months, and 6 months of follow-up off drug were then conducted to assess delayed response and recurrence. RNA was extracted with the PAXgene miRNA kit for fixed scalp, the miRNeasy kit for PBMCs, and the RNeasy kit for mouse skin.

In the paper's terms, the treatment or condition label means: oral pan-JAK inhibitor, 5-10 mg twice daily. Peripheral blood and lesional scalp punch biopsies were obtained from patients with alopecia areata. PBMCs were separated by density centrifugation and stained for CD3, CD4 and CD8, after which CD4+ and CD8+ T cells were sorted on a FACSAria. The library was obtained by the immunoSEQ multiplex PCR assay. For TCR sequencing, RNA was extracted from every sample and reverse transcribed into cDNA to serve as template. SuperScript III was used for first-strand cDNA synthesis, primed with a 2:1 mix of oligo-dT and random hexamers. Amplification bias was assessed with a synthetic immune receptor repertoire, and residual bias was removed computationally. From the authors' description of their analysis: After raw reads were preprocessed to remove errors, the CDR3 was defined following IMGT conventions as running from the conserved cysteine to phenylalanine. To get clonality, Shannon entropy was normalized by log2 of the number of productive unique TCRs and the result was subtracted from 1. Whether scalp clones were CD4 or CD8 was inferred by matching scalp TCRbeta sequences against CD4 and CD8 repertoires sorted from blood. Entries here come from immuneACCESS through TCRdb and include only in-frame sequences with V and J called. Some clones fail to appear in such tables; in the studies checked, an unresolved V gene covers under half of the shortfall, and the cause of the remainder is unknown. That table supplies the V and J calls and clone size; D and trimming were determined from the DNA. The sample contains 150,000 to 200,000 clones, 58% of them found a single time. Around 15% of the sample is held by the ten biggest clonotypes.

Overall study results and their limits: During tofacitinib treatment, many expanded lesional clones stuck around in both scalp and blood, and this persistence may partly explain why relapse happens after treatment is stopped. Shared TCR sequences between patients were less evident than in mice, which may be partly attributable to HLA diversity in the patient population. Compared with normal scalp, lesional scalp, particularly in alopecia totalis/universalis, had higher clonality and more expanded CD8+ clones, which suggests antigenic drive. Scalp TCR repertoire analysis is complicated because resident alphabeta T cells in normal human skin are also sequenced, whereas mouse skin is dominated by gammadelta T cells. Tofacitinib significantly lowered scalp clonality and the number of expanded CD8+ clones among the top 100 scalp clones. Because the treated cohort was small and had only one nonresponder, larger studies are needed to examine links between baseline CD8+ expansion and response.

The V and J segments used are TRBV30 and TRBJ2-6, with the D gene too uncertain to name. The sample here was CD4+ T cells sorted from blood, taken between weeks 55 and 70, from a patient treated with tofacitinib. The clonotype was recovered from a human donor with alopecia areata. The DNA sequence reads TGTGCCTGGAGCTGGACGGGGGCCAACGTCCTGACTTTC. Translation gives CAWSWTGANVLTF.